The present entry profiles one T cell receptor (beta chain) with its context. What it binds is unknown. The CDR3 runs 14 residues. Germline V gene sequence: CDR1 SGHAT, CDR2 FQNNGV. Trimming stripped 0 bases from V and 8 bases from J, with 11 bases between. These data come from a study of blood T cells in healthy people across ages. Alongside a J-beta primer mix, a sample-barcoded 5' primer served in a second PCR lasting roughly 7 to 12 cycles. The template-switch adaptor, which had 12 random nucleotides, put a tag on each cDNA molecule. No fewer than 2.5 million CDR3-containing paired-end reads came from each sample. TCRdb re-called the 5' RACE reads with MiXCR, one entry per CDR3 protein. The sample lists around 1,800,000 distinct CDR3 sequences; around 40% were seen once. Study findings and constraints: Long-lived and aged donors differed, with more naive CD4+ cells and higher diversity in the long-lived. Roughly linearly, TCR beta diversity per million T cells fell as age increased.

The specimen was blood. The chain uses TRBV11-2 and TRBJ2-1; D is perhaps TRBD1 (5 bases). The sequence derives from a human donor in good health. The CDR3 region is CASSLDRVADEQFF. DNA of the CDR3: TGTGCCAGCAGCTTAGACAGGGTTGCGGATGAGCAGTTCTTC.